Sequencing of this T cell receptor (beta chain) was carried out in a study of metastatic and nonmetastatic thyroid tumors. With MiXCR, TCRdb called clones anew from the PCR reads. The sample includes about 39,000 clones, 15% to 20% seen only once; the top ten take 12% to 15%. In this sample, this clone turned up many times. All patients were treatment-naive before thyroid surgery. V shed 3 bases and J shed 1 base, with 3 bases lying between them. Germline loops: CDR1 DFQATT, CDR2 SNEGSKA (reference sequence). The CDR3 length is 11 residues. V usage is TRBV20-1 and J usage is TRBJ1-1, with D unresolved. Sequenced material: tumor tissue. This sequence originates from a female donor with papillary thyroid cancer or a benign thyroid nodule (not recorded which). Some clones in this sample may be carry-over from other donors' samples. In nucleotides, the CDR3 is TGCAGTGCTAGGCAGAACACTGAAGCTTTCTTT. Its translation is CSARQNTEAFF.